These 15 T cell receptor beta chains share one sample of origin, sequenced in a study of blood T cells in healthy people across ages (dated by TCRdb to the mid-2010s). The library was obtained by 5' RACE. The data were produced on an Illumina HiSeq 2500. A second PCR of about 6 to 12 cycles was run with a J-beta primer mix and a sample-barcoded 5' primer. TCRdb's own reprocessing of the public reads used fastp at Q25 and MiXCR and kept productive beta chains. A single entry per CDR3 protein holds the most common genes and DNA from its merged rows. This sample gives over a million distinct CDR3 sequences in total; approximately 43% of them show up just once. Clones ranked in the top ten supply around 4% of the sample. Sequencing input: blood. The receptors come from a woman under 30 in good health.

In this sample, this clonotype turned up a few times. The rearrangement uses TRBV30 and TRBJ1-2; 8 bases are a match to TRBD1. The J segment lost 0 bases and the V segment lost 3 bases, leaving 3 bases of the junction unmatched. This CDR3 is 14 amino acids long. Germline CDR1 GTSNPN, CDR2 SVGIG (reference sequence). CDR3 in amino acids: CAWRGQGTNYGYTF. Written as DNA, the CDR3 is TGTGCCTGGAGAGGACAGGGCACTAACTATGGCTACACCTTC. Using reference TRBV30 and TRBJ1-2 for the parts outside the CDR3, the full variable domain is SQTIHQWPATLVQPVGSPLSLECTVEGTSNPNLYWYRQAAGRGLQLLFYSVGIGQISSEVPQNLSASRPQDRQFILSSKKLLLSDSGFYLCAWRGQGTNYGYTFGSGTRLTVV.

J is TRBJ1-1 and V is TRBV6-5, with D uncertain. This CDR3 has 15 amino acids. Germline V gene lookup returns CDR1 MNHEY and CDR2 SVGAGI. The V gene lost 2 bases and the J gene lost 0 bases, with 10 bases spanning the gap. Here the CDR3 DNA reads TGTGCCAGCAGTTACGGCCTGGGTATGAACACTGAAGCTTTCTTT. Translated, it gives CASSYGLGMNTEAFF.

A note on this clonotype: A much more abundant neighbour one base away suggests this may be a read error. V usage is TRBV25-1 and J usage is TRBJ2-2; D may be TRBD1 (6 bases). Per germline, CDR1 MGHDK and CDR2 SYGVNS. The CDR3 is 13 amino acids. CDR3 sequence (DNA): TGTGTCAGCAGGGGTCAAGGGACCGGGGAGCTGTTTTTT. This encodes CVSRGQGTGELFF. Full variable domain (missing parts from reference TRBV25-1 and TRBJ2-2): EADIYQTPRYLVIGTGKKITLECSQTMGHDKMYWYQQDPGMELHLIHYSYGVNSTEKGDLSSESTVSRIRTEHFPLTLESARPSHTSQYLCVSRGQGTGELFFGEGSRLTVL.

This clonotype appeared a single time. The chain recombines TRBV20-1 with TRBJ1-1; the match to TRBD1 covers 8 bases. The CDR3 is made up of 14 amino acids. Germline CDR1 reads DFQATT; CDR2 reads SNEGSKA (reference sequence). V gave up 6 bases and J gave up 1 base; unmatched junction bases: 7. DNA for the CDR3: TGCAGTGCGCCGGACAGGGTAGGGAACACTGAAGCTTTCTTT. It specifies CSAPDRVGNTEAFF.

This clonotype has just a few counts. The chain uses TRBV6-6 and TRBJ2-3; D gene ambiguous. V lost 5 bases to trimming and J lost 3 bases, with 9 bases between them. CDR3 length: 13 amino acids. CDR1 and CDR2 from the germline V gene are MNHNY and SVGAGI (reference sequence). The CDR3 DNA is TGTGCCAGCAGTGACTGGTTGACAGATACGCAGTATTTT. Its protein product is CASSDWLTDTQYF.

The V and J genes are TRBV5-5 and TRBJ1-6, with a tentative D call TRBD1 (5 bases). V was clipped by 4 bases and J by 7 bases, with 15 bases between them. Germline values: CDR1 SGHKS, CDR2 YYEKEE (reference sequence). The CDR3 extends over 15 amino acids. The chain's CDR3 is CASSKGGTVNSPLHF. In DNA, the CDR3 is TGTGCCAGCAGCAAGGGCGGGACGGTGAATTCACCCCTCCACTTT.

The chain joins TRBV9 to TRBJ1-5; 8 bases are a match to TRBD1. Losses at the gene ends were 4 bases for V and 0 bases for J; bases not matched to a gene: 9. CDR3 length equals 17 residues. Germline V CDR1 and CDR2: SGDLS, YYNGEE. The CDR3 spells CASSLGTGYYSNQPQHF. CDR3 coding DNA: TGTGCCAGCAGCCTGGGGACAGGCTATTATAGCAATCAGCCCCAGCATTTT.

This clonotype was counted once. One end of the junction varies from germline; a read error may be responsible. The chain uses TRBV5-1 and TRBJ2-1, with 7 positions matching TRBD2. The J call may be mistaken, given a closer DNA end match to TRBJ2-7. The CDR3 is made up of 16 amino acids. Germline loops: CDR1 SGHRS, CDR2 YFSETQ. CDR3 loop: CAGSLVGLEVYNEQYF. CDR3 DNA sequence: TGCGCCGGCAGCTTGGTCGGACTAGAGGTCTACAATGAGCAGTACTTC.

This clonotype was seen a handful of times. The chain employs TRBV29-1 and TRBJ2-4; D possibly corresponds to TRBD1 (5 bases). V dropped 7 bases and J dropped 7 bases, with 8 bases sitting between them. The germline gives CDR1 SQVTM, CDR2 ANQGSEA. This CDR3 is built from 10 residues. The CDR3 DNA sequence: TGCAGCGCACAGGAGAACATTCAGTACTTC. As protein: CSAQENIQYF.

The CDR3 reads CASSLEWGSTDTQYF. The CDR3 bases are TGCGCCAGCAGCTTGGAATGGGGTAGCACAGATACGCAGTATTTT. This chain joins TRBV5-1 and TRBJ2-3; no reliable D call. Germline-derived CDR1 and CDR2 are SGHRS and YFSETQ. Between the trimmed V and J ends, which lost 0 bases and 0 bases, there was a span of 8 bases. The CDR3 consists of 15 residues.

This clonotype was detected a few times. This rearrangement joins TRBV5-1 to TRBJ2-7, with D perhaps matching TRBD1 or TRBD2 (5 bases each). Trimming took off 0 bases at V and 0 bases at J, with 13 bases between the two ends. The germline V gene encodes CDR1 SGHRS and CDR2 YFSETQ. This CDR3 has 16 amino acids. The CDR3 sequence: CASSLEPGTVSYEQYF. As DNA, the CDR3 is TGCGCCAGCAGCTTGGAGCCAGGGACGGTCTCCTACGAGCAGTACTTC.

This chain joins TRBV11-2 and TRBJ2-1; 10 bases line up with TRBD2. With 0 bases clipped from V and 8 bases from J, the junction kept 7 bases outside the gene matches. This CDR3 is 16 amino acids long. Per germline, CDR1 SGHAT and CDR2 FQNNGV. The CDR3 coding sequence is TGTGCCAGCAGCTTAGACTCTAGCGGGAGACGTGATGAGCAGTTCTTC. It specifies CASSLDSSGRRDEQFF.

This chain connects TRBV24-1 to TRBJ2-1; the D gene could be TRBD1 or TRBD2 (5 bases each). Germline CDR1 reads KGHDR; CDR2 reads SFDVKD. V lost 0 bases and J lost 8, with 25 bases in between. CDR3 length: 19 residues. The DNA of the CDR3 is TGTGCCACCAGTGATTTGCTCCCCGGGACCCCGCAAGAGGACCATGAGCAGTTCTTC. It encodes CATSDLLPGTPQEDHEQFF.

The chain uses TRBV18 and TRBJ1-1; D possibly corresponds to TRBD1 (5 bases). V was clipped by 4 bases and J by 1 base, with 10 bases between them. The CDR3 has 14 amino acids. Germline CDR1 and CDR2: KGHSH and LQKENI. The CDR3 nucleotides are TGTGCCAGCTCACAACAGGTGGGGAACACTGAAGCTTTCTTT. It codes for CASSQQVGNTEAFF. Filled out from reference TRBV18 and TRBJ1-1, the complete variable domain reads NAGVMQNPRHLVRRRGQEARLRCSPMKGHSHVYWYRQLPEEGLKFMVYLQKENIIDESGMPKERFSAEFPKEGPSILRIQQVVRGDSAAYFCASSQQVGNTEAFFGQGTRLTVV.

Here the CDR3 DNA reads TGTGCCAGCAGCACCCCGGTGGGGGCCAACGTCCTGACTTTC. Residues: CASSTPVGANVLTF. The chain is built from TRBV27 and TRBJ2-6, with unresolved D. The germline CDR1 and CDR2 sequences are MNHEY and SMNVEV (reference sequence). Trimming left V 6 bases short and J 4 bases short, with 10 bases between. The CDR3 sequence is 14 residues long.